This TCR beta chain originates from a study of blood T cell repertoires in COVID-19. Study details: Collection of acute and convalescent COVID-19 samples took place in the United States, Italy and Spain. In each case, the material was cDNA or gDNA derived from T cells, B-cell-depleted T cells, or PBMCs.

Source study methods: For nucleated cells, counts were estimated from reference gene primer amplification. Assay: immunoSEQ multiplex PCR; the TCRdb copy retains only in-frame clones and omits some. The D gene and trimming were derived from the DNA, and the V and J assignments and clone size from that table. This table has about 140,000 clones, around 83% appearing once. CDR1 SGHTA and CDR2 FQGNSA come from the germline V gene. V was trimmed by 4 bases and J by 2 bases, leaving 8 bases between them. This CDR3 spans 13 amino acids. The source material was peripheral blood. The sequence derives from a human donor with acute or convalescent COVID-19. The donor label of this sample is uncertain. The chain has TRBV7-2 and TRBJ1-2; D is undetermined. CDR3 sequence reads: CASSSGSNYGYTF. For the CDR3, the DNA is TGTGCCAGCAGCTCGGGGAGCAACTATGGCTACACCTTC. The full variable domain, in which reference TRBV7-2 and TRBJ1-2 provide the parts outside the CDR3, is GAGVSQSPSNKVTEKGKDVELRCDPISGHTALYWYRQSLGQGLEFLIYFQGNSAPDKSGLPSDRFSAERTGGSVSTLTIQRTQQEDSAVYLCASSSGSNYGYTFGSGTRLTVV.